A selection of T cell receptor beta chains follows, all from one sample in a study of cytomegalovirus exposure and HLA in healthy donors. The method was immunoSEQ multiplex PCR; TCRdb's version includes in-frame clones alone and lacks a portion of them. The repertoire holds 60,000 to 70,000 clones, 80% to 95% seen once, with less than 6% in the top ten. The sample comprised PBMCs. These receptors all stem from a man aged 18 to 30 in good health and CMV-seropositive. The CDR3 runs from the conserved cysteine through the conserved F or W. A D gene is named only where the DNA matches it firmly. Part of the rows lack a size; the others show once, few, many or a class for expanded clones.

TRBJ2-1	TRBV5-4	NA	NA	TGTGCCAGCAGCTCTCTTAGCGATTACAATGAGCAGTTCTTC	CASSSLSDYNEQFF
TRBJ2-7	TRBV28	NA	NA	TGTGCCAGCAAAGGTGCGGTACTATCTCCGGGGGAGCAGTACTTC	CASKGAVLSPGEQYF
TRBJ2-5	TRBV19	TRBD1	NA	TGTGCCAGTAGTATAGGATTCGGTTCAGGGGGTGCAGAGACCCAGTACTTC	CASSIGFGSGGAETQYF
TRBJ2-1	TRBV7-2	NA	NA	TGTGCCAGCAGCCGGGACTCACAAGCTCGGTTCTTC	CASSRDSQARFF
TRBJ2-5	TRBV27	TRBD2	NA	TGTGCCAGCAGTTTTCTAGCGGGAGGGGAGACCCAGTACTTC	CASSFLAGGETQYF
TRBJ2-7	TRBV11-1	TRBD2	NA	TGTGCCAGCAGCACCTTAGCGGGAGGGCCAGGCGAGCAGTACTTC	CASSTLAGGPGEQYF
TRBJ1-1	TRBV6-1	NA	NA	TGTGCCAGCAGGTCCATGAACACTGAAGCTTTCTTT	CASRSMNTEAFF
TRBJ2-2	TRBV7-2	TRBD1	NA	TGTGCCAGCAGCTTAAATCCAGGGGGTTCCACCGGGGAGCTGTTTTTT	CASSLNPGGSTGELFF
TRBJ2-1	TRBV6-5	TRBD2	few	TGTGCCAGCAGTCAAGCGGGAGAAAATGAGCAGTTCTTC	CASSQAGENEQFF
TRBJ1-1	TRBV28	NA	once	TGTGCCAGCAGTCCTGGGGCGCGGGGACTCTCGGTGGGAGCTTTCTTT	CASSPGARGLSVGAFF
TRBJ2-7	TRBV6-1	NA	NA	TGTGCCAGCAGTGAAGTTCCGGACCGGGGAGGTGGGGAGCAGTACTTC	CASSEVPDRGGGEQYF
TRBJ2-7	TRBV19	TRBD2	NA	TGTGCCAGTAGTCTTAGCGGGACCTACGAGCAGTACTTC	CASSLSGTYEQYF
TRBJ1-2	TRBV5-1	NA	NA	TGCGCCAGCAGCGATATCGAGGACTATGGCTACACCTTC	CASSDIEDYGYTF
TRBJ2-5	TRBV7-3	NA	NA	TGTGCCAGCAGCTTACGGCAGGGAGAGACCCAGTACTTC	CASSLRQGETQYF
TRBJ2-1	TRBV5-1	TRBD2	once	TGCGCCAGCAGCCCCGGACTAGCGGGAGTTGAGCAGTTCTTC	CASSPGLAGVEQFF
TRBJ2-1	TRBV29-1	TRBD2	NA	TGCAGCGTCGGGCACTTAGCGGGAGGTACCTACAATGAGCAGTTCTTC	CSVGHLAGGTYNEQFF
TRBJ2-5	TRBV28	TRBD2	NA	TGTGCCAGCAGTAGACTAGCGGGAGGAGAGACCCAGTACTTC	CASSRLAGGETQYF
TRBJ1-5	TRBV19	TRBD1	NA	TGTGCCAGTAATCCCGGGGACAGGGTGCCCAATCAGCCCCAGCATTTT	CASNPGDRVPNQPQHF
TRBJ2-2	TRBV11-2	TRBD1	few	TGTGCCAGCAGCATTACCGGGACAGAGGGTAGGGAGCTGTTTTTT	CASSITGTEGRELFF
TRBJ1-3	TRBV5-1	NA	NA	TGCGCCAGCAGCTTGGAGACAGCGTCCGCCATATATTTT	CASSLETASAIYF
TRBJ2-7	TRBV13	TRBD2	once	TGTGCCAGCAGCATTTCTAGCGGGTTGTACTCCTACGAGCAGTACTTC	CASSISSGLYSYEQYF
TRBJ2-7	TRBV5-1	TRBD2	NA	TGCGCCAGCAGCCAAGGACTAGCGGGAGGGCCAGTATACGAGCAGTACTTC	CASSQGLAGGPVYEQYF
TRBJ2-1	TRBV2	TRBD2	NA	TGTGCCAGCACGGCGGGAGCCTACAATGAGCAGTTCTTC	CASTAGAYNEQFF
TRBJ1-2	TRBV9	TRBD1	NA	TGTGCCAGCAGCTCCCCTTCGCCAGGGGGATACTATGGCTACACCTTC	CASSSPSPGGYYGYTF
TRBJ2-1	TRBV6-4	NA	medium-sized	TGTGCCAGCAGTGACCGGGACTACAATGAGCAGTTCTTC	CASSDRDYNEQFF
TRBJ2-3	TRBV28	TRBD1	NA	TGTGCCAGCAGTATCTTACAGGGGGCGCAGGGCACAGATACGCAGTATTTT	CASSILQGAQGTDTQYF
TRBJ1-1	TRBV5-1	TRBD1	NA	TGCGCCAGCAGCCGCGGACAGGGGGCTGTCGGGACTGAAGCTTTCTTT	CASSRGQGAVGTEAFF
TRBJ2-2	TRBV11-2	NA	NA	TGTGCCAGCAGCTTAGAGACCCCGGGGACCGGGGAGCTGTTTTTT	CASSLETPGTGELFF